These 25 T cell receptor beta chains share one sample of origin, sequenced in a study of blood T cell repertoires in COVID-19. The assay was immunoSEQ multiplex PCR, and TCRdb's table has in-frame clones only and misses some. The repertoire has tens of thousands of clones, roughly nine tenths of them found once; the top ten carry about 45%. The source material was peripheral blood. These receptors were collected from a human donor with acute or convalescent COVID-19. The donor label of this sample is uncertain.

To note about this clone: One junction end does not reproduce the germline sequence, and a read error may be involved. In the same sample, other DNA sequences code for this CDR3. V usage is TRBV5-6 and J usage is TRBJ1-1, with TRBD1 identical over 7 bases. CDR3 length: 16 residues. In germline, CDR1 is SGHDT, CDR2 YYEEEE. CDR3 in DNA: TGCGCCAGCAGCCTGCCCGGGCAGGGGGGCAACACTGAAGCTTTCTTT. As protein: CASSLPGQGGNTEAFF.

The V call is TRBV6-5, the J call TRBJ1-5, with unresolved D. CDR1 is MNHEY, CDR2 SVGAGI, per germline. V lost 0 bases, J lost 3 bases, and 9 bases lay in between. The length of the CDR3 is 15 residues. In DNA form, the CDR3 reads TGTGCCAGCAGTTACTCGGACGGGAACAATCAGCCCCAGCATTTT. Its protein product is CASSYSDGNNQPQHF.

The chain uses TRBV5-4 and TRBJ2-7, with 7 bases fitting TRBD2. J lost 4 bases, V lost 4 bases, and 8 bases had no gene match. The CDR3 runs to 14 residues. Looked up from germline, CDR1 is SGHNT and CDR2 is YYREEE (reference sequence). CDR3 residues: CASSPGLGGYEQYF. CDR3 bases: TGTGCCAGCAGCCCTGGCCTGGGGGGGTACGAGCAGTACTTC. Looking up the rest from reference TRBV5-4 and TRBJ2-7 gives the full variable domain: ETGVTQSPTHLIKTRGQQVTLRCSSQSGHNTVSWYQQALGQGPQFIFQYYREEENGRGNFPPRFSGLQFPNYSSELNVNALELDDSALYLCASSPGLGGYEQYFGPGTRLTVT.

This clone is judged large. This chain joins TRBV6-4 and TRBJ2-1; D is possibly TRBD2 (6 bases). This CDR3 is built from 16 residues. Trimming removed 0 bases at V and 0 bases at J, with 9 bases between. Germline CDR1 is MRHNA and CDR2 is SNTAGT. CDR3 bases: TGTGCCAGCAGTGACTCGTCCGGGAGCTCCTACAATGAGCAGTTCTTC. Translating gives CASSDSSGSSYNEQFF.

The chain links TRBV6-5 to TRBJ1-5; 7 bases agree with TRBD1. The J segment lost 4 bases and the V segment lost 5 bases, leaving 8 bases of the junction unmatched. CDR3 length: 15 residues. Germline CDR1 is MNHEY and CDR2 is SVGAGI. CDR3 DNA: TGTGCCAGCAGTAGTATACAGGGGTTGAATCAGCCCCAGCATTTT. Translating gives CASSSIQGLNQPQHF.

V and J are TRBV6-2 or TRBV6-3 and TRBJ2-7, with 9 bases identical to TRBD2. Germline V gene data show CDR1 as MNHEY and CDR2 as SVGEGT. J was trimmed by 6 bases and V by 5 bases; bases with no gene match: 8. The CDR3 totals 14 residues. The CDR3 protein is CASSAGSGSSEQYF. The DNA for the CDR3 is TGTGCCAGCAGTGCTGGTAGCGGGAGCTCCGAGCAGTACTTC.

The V gene is TRBV10-2, the J gene TRBJ1-4; 9 positions match TRBD1. CDR1 and CDR2 (germline): WSHSY, SAAADI. Trimming cost V 2 bases and J 5 bases; bases outside gene matches: 3. This CDR3 has 15 residues. CDR3 sequence: CASSEAGQGNEKLFF. Written as DNA, the CDR3 is TGCGCCAGCAGTGAGGCGGGACAGGGCAATGAAAAACTGTTTTTT.

The chain is built from TRBV28 and TRBJ2-1; D is uncertain. From germline, CDR1 is MDHEN and CDR2 SYDVKM. V lost 6 bases and J 4 bases, leaving 13 bases between the germline ends. The CDR3 contains 14 residues. Here the CDR3 reads CASSILPFYNEQFF. The CDR3, as DNA: TGTGCCAGCAGCATACTCCCCTTTTACAATGAGCAGTTCTTC.

The rearrangement joins TRBV4-2 to TRBJ2-3, with D tentatively TRBD2 (6 bases). V was pared by 1 base and J by 0 bases, with 29 bases between. In germline, CDR1 is LGHNA, CDR2 YNFKEQ. The CDR3 runs to 22 residues. The CDR3 region is CASSQGFFGLKLAATSTDTQYF. Written as DNA, the CDR3 is TGTGCCAGCAGCCAAGGCTTCTTCGGACTTAAGTTAGCGGCCACTAGCACAGATACGCAGTATTTT.

The chain is built from TRBV24-1 and TRBJ2-5, with 12 positions matching TRBD2. The junction had 6 bases not matched to a gene; V was cut back by 3 bases and J by 5 bases. Germline CDR1 reads KGHDR; CDR2 reads SFDVKD. This CDR3 region has 16 residues. CDR3 residues: CATSDHSSGRGETQYF. The CDR3 DNA reads as TGTGCCACCAGTGATCACTCTAGCGGGAGGGGTGAGACCCAGTACTTC.

The chain has TRBV7-9 and TRBJ1-3; no definite D call. The V gene's germline CDR1 is SEHNR and CDR2 FQNEAQ (reference sequence). Trimming removed 1 base from V and 0 bases from J, with 7 bases in between. The CDR3 is 15 residues long. The CDR3 loop reads CASSLGQFSGNTIYF. CDR3 nucleotides: TGTGCCAGCAGCTTAGGGCAGTTCTCTGGAAACACCATATATTTT.

The V call is TRBV9, the J call TRBJ2-3, with TRBD1 matching 9 bases. The CDR3 length is 14 residues. V lost 3 bases and J lost 3; bases outside the gene matches: 2. Germline CDR1 reads SGDLS; CDR2 reads YYNGEE. The CDR3 loop is CASSAGQGTDTQYF. In nucleotides, the CDR3 is TGTGCCAGCAGCGCGGGACAGGGAACAGATACGCAGTATTTT.

The chain joins TRBV18 to TRBJ2-5; 8 bases align to TRBD2. The V gene's germline CDR1 is KGHSH and CDR2 LQKENI. The CDR3 loop spans 14 amino acids. V trimming: 3 bases; J trimming: 6 bases; junction bases outside the gene matches: 6. The chain's CDR3 is CASSPPGLGKTQYF. CDR3 coding DNA: TGTGCCAGCTCACCCCCGGGACTAGGGAAGACCCAGTACTTC.

This chain links TRBV5-4 with TRBJ2-7, with D hard to call. V lost 4 bases and J 1 base, leaving 12 bases between the germline ends. This CDR3 spans 14 amino acids. Germline CDR1 is SGHNT and CDR2 is YYREEE (reference sequence). Here the CDR3 reads CASSAQLPSYEQYF. The CDR3 bases are TGTGCCAGCAGCGCACAACTACCATCCTACGAGCAGTACTTC.

This chain connects TRBV2 to TRBJ2-7; perhaps TRBD1 as D (6 bases). V lost 6 bases to trimming and J lost 0 bases, with 15 bases between them. The CDR3 is made up of 15 amino acids. CDR1 and CDR2 from the germline V gene are SNHLY and FYNNEI. The CDR3 loop is CASSGDGQSSYEQYF. CDR3 bases: TGTGCCAGCAGCGGGGACGGACAGAGCTCCTACGAGCAGTACTTC.

The chain combines TRBV11-3 with TRBJ2-3; 9 bases fit TRBD2. The CDR3 is 16 amino acids. J lost 0 bases, V lost 5 bases, and 6 bases had no gene match. Germline-derived CDR1 and CDR2 are SGHNT and YENEEA. The CDR3 DNA sequence: TGTGCCAGCAGCACTAGACTAGCGGCTAGCACAGATACGCAGTATTTT. It specifies CASSTRLAASTDTQYF.

The genes are TRBV7-9 and TRBJ1-6; 8 positions agree with TRBD1. Looked up from germline, CDR1 is SEHNR and CDR2 is FQNEAQ (reference sequence). The CDR3 covers 13 residues. Trimming cost V 5 bases and J 10 bases; bases outside gene matches: 4. The CDR3, as DNA: TGTGCCAGCAGCCTGACAGGGGACTCACCCCTCCACTTT. Amino acids: CASSLTGDSPLHF.

This rearrangement joins TRBV3-1 (or the pseudogene TRBV3-2) to TRBJ2-2; D ambiguous. This CDR3 is built from 15 residues. Germline V gives CDR1 LGHDT, CDR2 YNNKEL (reference sequence). V lost 1 base to trimming and J lost 6 bases, with 12 bases between them. The chain's CDR3 is CASSQVLNSAGELFF. The CDR3 coding sequence is TGTGCCAGCAGCCAAGTTTTAAATTCTGCCGGGGAGCTGTTTTTT.

The chain joins TRBV28 to TRBJ1-6; 9 bases fit TRBD1. The germline V gene has CDR1 MDHEN and CDR2 SYDVKM. CDR3 length: 16 residues. V lost 7 bases and J lost 2; bases outside the gene matches: 6. In nucleotides, the CDR3 is TGTGCCAGCATACCGACAGGGGGGGCCTATAATTCACCCCTCCACTTT. This translates into CASIPTGGAYNSPLHF.

V is TRBV5-4 and J is TRBJ1-2; D not certain. This CDR3 has 15 amino acids. Trimming left V 0 bases short and J 8 bases short, with 17 bases between. CDR1 and CDR2 (germline): SGHNT, YYREEE (reference sequence). The CDR3 sequence: CASSLALGTVEGYTF. CDR3 sequence (DNA): TGTGCCAGCAGCTTGGCCTTAGGAACAGTGGAAGGCTACACCTTC.

V and J are TRBV30 and TRBJ1-4, with D hard to call. Germline lookup yields CDR1 GTSNPN and CDR2 SVGIG (reference sequence). The CDR3 spans 14 residues. V was pared by 2 bases and J by 5 bases, with 12 bases between. This CDR3 is CAWSYLGGNEKLFF. The CDR3 region has the DNA TGTGCCTGGAGTTATCTGGGAGGGAATGAAAAACTGTTTTTT. Supplemented by reference TRBV30 and TRBJ1-4, the full variable domain reads SQTIHQWPATLVQPVGSPLSLECTVEGTSNPNLYWYRQAAGRGLQLLFYSVGIGQISSEVPQNLSASRPQDRQFILSSKKLLLSDSGFYLCAWSYLGGNEKLFFGSGTQLSVL.

The chain couples TRBV24-1 to TRBJ2-1; TRBD2 matches at 7 bases. The CDR3 sequence is 13 residues long. Germline loops: CDR1 KGHDR, CDR2 SFDVKD. After removal of 7 bases from V and 12 bases from J, the junction contained 11 bases not matched to a gene. In nucleotides, the CDR3 is TGTGCCACCAGGGAATCTGGCGGGAGAGGGCAGTTCTTC. Translated: CATRESGGRGQFF.

A few counts support this clone. V is TRBV4-3 and J is TRBJ2-3; D not resolved. CDR1 is LGHNA, CDR2 YSLEER, per germline. V was trimmed by 4 bases and J by 1 base, leaving 6 bases between them. The CDR3 runs 13 residues. The CDR3 DNA reads TGCGCCAGCAGCCTCACGGGCACAGATACGCAGTATTTT. This translates into CASSLTGTDTQYF.

V is TRBV6-5 and J is TRBJ2-5; 10 bases fit TRBD2. This CDR3 spans 13 amino acids. The trim removed 7 bases at V and 4 bases at J, leaving 3 bases unmatched. Germline CDR1 reads MNHEY; CDR2 reads SVGAGI. The CDR3 DNA sequence: TGTGCCAGCAACATAGCGGGAGGAGAGACCCAGTACTTC. Residues: CASNIAGGETQYF.

This chain uses TRBV5-1 with TRBJ2-3; TRBD1 matches 7 bases. CDR1 and CDR2 from the germline V gene are SGHRS and YFSETQ. The CDR3 has 17 residues. Trimming took 4 bases from V and 0 from J; bases not matched to a gene: 11. The CDR3 DNA reads as TGCGCCAGCAGCCCGACTACCGGGACAGTTAGCACAGATACGCAGTATTTT. Protein product: CASSPTTGTVSTDTQYF. The variable domain in full, with the rest retrieved from reference TRBV5-1 and TRBJ2-3, is KAGVTQTPRYLIKTRGQQVTLSCSPISGHRSVSWYQQTPGQGLQFLFEYFSETQRNKGNFPGRFSGRQFSNSRSEMNVSTLELGDSALYLCASSPTTGTVSTDTQYFGPGTRLTVL.